Listed below are T cell receptor beta chains from one sample, sequenced in a study of early T cells in non-severe SARS-CoV-2 infection. TCRdb processed the 5' RACE reads anew with MiXCR; each CDR3 protein has one entry. Of tens of thousands of distinct CDR3 sequences in the sample, 10% to 15% were seen once. Input material: whole blood. Receptor source: an adult who was a healthcare worker with PCR-confirmed SARS-CoV-2 infection or an uninfected control (not recorded which). CDR3s leave out the opening cysteine and the closing phenylalanine or tryptophan.

J	V	CDR3
TRBJ2-3	TRBV18	ASSPRGSQGTDTQY
TRBJ1-2	TRBV7-9	ASSFGDGYT
TRBJ2-2	TRBV19	ASSTGDRGELF
TRBJ2-6	TRBV29-1	SVEFGRNSGANVLT
TRBJ1-6	TRBV5-5	ASSATPGIENSPLH
TRBJ1-2	TRBV19	ASRAGYGYT
TRBJ2-5	TRBV19	ASNSQGKQETQY
TRBJ2-3	TRBV12-3/TRBV12-4	ASTKGLAGSSTDTQY
TRBJ2-1	TRBV14	ASSQDRLFRGNEQF
TRBJ1-1	TRBV7-6	ASSLSPQVTEAF
TRBJ2-1	TRBV5-5	ASCPLPLEWNEQF
TRBJ1-2	TRBV5-4	ASSSSGTSNYGYT
TRBJ2-2	TRBV7-2	ANSRQSWDTGELF
TRBJ1-2	TRBV3-1	ASSQDRRQYT
TRBJ2-5	TRBV20-1	SATGTSGRSIETQY
TRBJ1-1	TRBV9	ASSARLNTEAF
TRBJ2-3	TRBV2	ASVDWIGGADTQY
TRBJ2-1	TRBV6-1	ASSETLGRGANEQF
TRBJ2-7	TRBV6-2/TRBV6-3	ASSGPAGVGYEQY
TRBJ2-3	TRBV7-9	ASSSLGAGGGDTQY
TRBJ2-1	TRBV4-1	ASRKTEIGNEQF
TRBJ2-3	TRBV14	ASSQGLSTDTQY
TRBJ2-7	TRBV10-2	ASSGKQDTLPYEQY